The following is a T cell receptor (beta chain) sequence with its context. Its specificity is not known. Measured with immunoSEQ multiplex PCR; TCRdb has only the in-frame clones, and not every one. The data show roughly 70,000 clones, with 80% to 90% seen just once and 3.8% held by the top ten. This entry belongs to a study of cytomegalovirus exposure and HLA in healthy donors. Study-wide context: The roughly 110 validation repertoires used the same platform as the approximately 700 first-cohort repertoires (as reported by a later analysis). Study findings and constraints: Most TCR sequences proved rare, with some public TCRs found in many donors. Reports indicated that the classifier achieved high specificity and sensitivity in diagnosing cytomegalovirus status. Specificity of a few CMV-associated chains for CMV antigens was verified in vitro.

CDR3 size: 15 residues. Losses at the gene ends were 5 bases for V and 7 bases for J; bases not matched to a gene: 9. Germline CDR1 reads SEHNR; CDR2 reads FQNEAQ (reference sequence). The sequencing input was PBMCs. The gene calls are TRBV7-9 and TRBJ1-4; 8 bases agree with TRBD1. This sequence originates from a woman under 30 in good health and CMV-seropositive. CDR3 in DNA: TGTGCCAGCAGCCCCACAGGGGGGAATGGTGAAAAACTGTTTTTT. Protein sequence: CASSPTGGNGEKLFF.